Each of the 19 T cell receptor beta chains below was sequenced from the same sample in a study of beta chain features in type 1 diabetes. cDNA synthesis used the whole RNA isolate, giving expressed TCRB sequences. The repertoire was sequenced with immunoSEQ multiplex PCR; TCRdb's copy has only in-frame clones and lacks some. The table includes 110,000 or so clones, roughly 43% detected once. Sequencing was performed on stem cell memory CD4+ T cells from blood. The origin of the receptors is a woman aged 18 to 35 in good health.

The chain combines TRBV7-9 with TRBJ1-5; D remains unclear. V was pared by 11 bases and J by 4 bases, with 15 bases between. The CDR3 extends over 13 amino acids. Germline lookup yields CDR1 SEHNR and CDR2 FQNEAQ (reference sequence). The CDR3 DNA sequence: TGTGCCTTCAGCTTTAAGCTAAATCAGCCCCAGCATTTT. Protein sequence: CAFSFKLNQPQHF.

The rearrangement links TRBV20-1 to TRBJ2-5; TRBD1 is a possible D gene (5 bases). Trimming pared 4 bases from V and 2 bases from J, leaving 5 bases between. The CDR3 runs to 11 residues. Germline V CDR1 and CDR2: DFQATT, SNEGSKA (reference sequence). The CDR3 loop is CSANRQETQYF. The CDR3 nucleotides are TGCAGTGCTAACAGGCAAGAGACCCAGTACTTC.

The CDR3 DNA follows: TGTGCCAGCAGCTTAGGGGCTGGCGGGAGGGGAAATGAGCAGTTCTTC. Its protein is CASSLGAGGRGNEQFF. This sequence joins TRBV7-2 and TRBJ2-1; 9 nucleotides line up with TRBD2. The CDR3 length is 16 residues. Germline V gene sequence: CDR1 SGHTA, CDR2 FQGNSA. V trimming: 1 base; J trimming: 7 bases; junction bases outside the gene matches: 8.

The sample holds a few counts of this clone. The rearrangement links TRBV5-1 to TRBJ2-1, with 8 bases identical to TRBD1. The germline CDR1 and CDR2 sequences are SGHRS and YFSETQ. The V segment lost 1 base and the J segment 7 bases; nucleotides outside the gene matches: 7. The length of the CDR3 is 15 residues. The CDR3 sequence: CASSLRGQGGNEQFF. The CDR3, as DNA: TGCGCCAGCAGCTTGAGAGGACAGGGTGGTAATGAGCAGTTCTTC. Based on the CDR3 plus reference TRBV5-1 and TRBJ2-1, the full variable domain is KAGVTQTPRYLIKTRGQQVTLSCSPISGHRSVSWYQQTPGQGLQFLFEYFSETQRNKGNFPGRFSGRQFSNSRSEMNVSTLELGDSALYLCASSLRGQGGNEQFFGPGTRLTVL.

The chain combines TRBV15 with TRBJ2-1, with D possibly TRBD2 on 5 matching bases. Germline CDR1 is LNHNV and CDR2 is YYDKDF (reference sequence). Trimming pared 4 bases from V and 5 bases from J, leaving 15 bases between. The CDR3 spans 15 residues. The CDR3 region has the DNA TGTGCCACCAGCATAGACTGGGGAGCGAACAATGAGCAGTTCTTC. Protein sequence: CATSIDWGANNEQFF.

This rearrangement joins TRBV18 to TRBJ2-7, with 10 bases aligning to TRBD2. Trimming removed 2 bases from V and 2 bases from J; junction bases left unmatched: 3. The CDR3 sequence is 15 residues long. Germline CDR1 KGHSH, CDR2 LQKENI. The CDR3 DNA reads as TGTGCCAGCTCACCAGGGACTAGCGTGACCTACGAGCAGTACTTC. Its protein is CASSPGTSVTYEQYF.

The chain uses TRBV30 and TRBJ2-7; possible D gene TRBD1, 5 bases. The CDR3 is 14 residues long. Germline CDR1 is GTSNPN and CDR2 is SVGIG (reference sequence). V was cut by 0 bases and J by 4 bases, with 13 bases left in between. The CDR3 is CAWSVQAGSYEQYF. The CDR3 nucleotides are TGTGCCTGGAGTGTCCAAGCAGGGTCTTACGAGCAGTACTTC.

This clone was seen more than once but under ten times. The chain is built from TRBV7-9 and TRBJ1-2; possibly TRBD1 for D (5 bases). Germline V CDR1 and CDR2: SEHNR, FQNEAQ (reference sequence). The CDR3 contains 14 residues. V was clipped by 5 bases and J by 4 bases, with 14 bases between them. The CDR3: CASSGAGRSYGYTF. The CDR3 DNA reads as TGTGCCAGCAGCGGGGCGGGACGGAGCTATGGCTACACCTTC.

The rearrangement joins TRBV28 to TRBJ2-7; possible D gene TRBD2, 5 bases. CDR3 length: 15 residues. V lost 6 bases to trimming and J lost 2 bases, with 17 bases between them. In germline, CDR1 is MDHEN, CDR2 SYDVKM. The CDR3: CASRFPRATTYEQYF. CDR3 DNA sequence: TGTGCCAGCAGATTTCCGCGGGCCACAACCTACGAGCAGTACTTC.

This clone turned up a few times. This chain uses TRBV29-1 with TRBJ1-1; D not resolved. This CDR3 is built from 13 residues. Trimming shortened V by 6 bases and J by 1 base, and 12 bases separated the two germline ends. Germline CDR1 is SQVTM and CDR2 is ANQGSEA. The chain's CDR3 is CSVGLDRNTEAFF. CDR3 bases: TGCAGCGTCGGCCTAGATAGGAACACTGAAGCTTTCTTT.

This rearrangement joins TRBV7-9 to TRBJ2-7, with D perhaps matching TRBD2 (5 bases). Trimming took 0 bases from V and 3 from J, leaving 9 bases between them. The CDR3 consists of 14 residues. Germline values: CDR1 SEHNR, CDR2 FQNEAQ (reference sequence). In DNA form, the CDR3 reads TGTGCCAGCAGCTTAGCGACTGCGGGCTACGAGCAGTACTTC. The encoded protein is CASSLATAGYEQYF. The whole variable domain, remainder taken from reference TRBV7-9 and TRBJ2-7, is DTGVSQNPRHKITKRGQNVTFRCDPISEHNRLYWYRQTLGQGPEFLTYFQNEAQLEKSRLLSDRFSAERPKGSFSTLEIQRTEQGDSAMYLCASSLATAGYEQYFGPGTRLTVT.

The chain uses TRBV5-1 and TRBJ2-5; TRBD2 aligns across 12 bases. Trimming at V came to 4 bases and at J to 4 bases, leaving 5 bases not matched to a gene. This CDR3 has 15 residues. In germline, CDR1 is SGHRS, CDR2 YFSETQ. The CDR3 bases are TGCGCCAGCAGCAGGACTAGCGGGATCGTAGAGACCCAGTACTTC. Translation: CASSRTSGIVETQYF. Full variable domain (rest looked up from reference TRBV5-1 and TRBJ2-5): KAGVTQTPRYLIKTRGQQVTLSCSPISGHRSVSWYQQTPGQGLQFLFEYFSETQRNKGNFPGRFSGRQFSNSRSEMNVSTLELGDSALYLCASSRTSGIVETQYFGPGTRLLVL.

This clone was counted only a few times. The chain uses TRBV7-2 and TRBJ2-3, with 7 bases that match TRBD2. Trimming removed 1 base from V and 6 bases from J; junction bases left unmatched: 7. The CDR3 runs to 15 residues. Germline CDR1 is SGHTA and CDR2 is FQGNSA. This CDR3 is CASSLGGRVLDTQYF. The CDR3 DNA sequence: TGTGCCAGCAGCTTAGGCGGGAGAGTTCTCGATACGCAGTATTTT.

This clone was seen only a few times. The chain recombines TRBV29-1 with TRBJ2-7; 11 bases align to TRBD2. The CDR3 contains 13 residues. In germline, CDR1 is SQVTM, CDR2 ANQGSEA. The V segment lost 4 bases and the J segment 6 bases; nucleotides outside the gene matches: 5. The CDR3 spells CSVVYGTSGEQYF. The CDR3 DNA follows: TGCAGCGTTGTTTATGGGACTAGCGGCGAGCAGTACTTC.

In its sample, this clone was seen a few times. The rearrangement joins TRBV28 to TRBJ2-7; a possible D gene is TRBD1 (6 bases). The CDR3 totals 13 residues. Trimming cost V 5 bases and J 3 bases, with 11 bases left between them. CDR1 and CDR2 (germline): MDHEN, SYDVKM. CDR3 protein: CASSPDRLYEQYF. As DNA, the CDR3 is TGTGCCAGCAGTCCCGACAGGCTCTACGAGCAGTACTTC. Full variable domain (outside the CDR3, taken from reference TRBV28 and TRBJ2-7): DVKVTQSSRYLVKRTGEKVFLECVQDMDHENMFWYRQDPGLGLRLIYFSYDVKMKEKGDIPEGYSVSREKKERFSLILESASTNQTSMYLCASSPDRLYEQYFGPGTRLTVT.

This clone was seen a few times. The chain links TRBV7-9 to TRBJ2-1, with 7 bases fitting TRBD2. Germline V gene lookup returns CDR1 SEHNR and CDR2 FQNEAQ (reference sequence). The V segment lost 5 bases and the J segment 15 bases; nucleotides outside the gene matches: 19. The CDR3 consists of 15 residues. CDR3 loop: CASSPPLRGEGRPFF. The CDR3, as DNA: TGTGCCAGCAGCCCACCCCTTCGTGGGGAGGGGCGACCGTTCTTC.

This clone was observed a few times. CDR3 in amino acids: CASSLVNMAGLGETQYF. CDR3 DNA: TGTGCCAGCAGCTTGGTTAATATGGCAGGGCTTGGAGAGACCCAGTACTTC. The V and J genes are TRBV5-4 and TRBJ2-5; D is possibly TRBD1 (5 bases). Germline V gene lookup returns CDR1 SGHNT and CDR2 YYREEE (reference sequence). The CDR3 has 17 amino acids. Trimming took 0 bases from V and 4 from J, leaving 19 bases between them.

This clone came up a few times. The chain is built from TRBV5-4 and TRBJ2-2, with 8 bases identical to TRBD2. Germline V gene lookup returns CDR1 SGHNT and CDR2 YYREEE (reference sequence). V dropped 5 bases and J dropped 2; count of bases not matched to a gene: 5. This CDR3 comprises 15 residues. The chain's CDR3 is CASRPAGVNTGELFF. Here the CDR3 DNA reads TGTGCCAGCAGACCAGCGGGGGTTAACACCGGGGAGCTGTTTTTT.

This clone turned up a few times. The rearrangement uses TRBV29-1 and TRBJ2-1, with D possibly matching TRBD1 (6 bases). The germline V and J ends were trimmed by 4 bases and 10 bases, with 14 bases remaining between them. This CDR3 has 12 amino acids. CDR1 and CDR2 (germline): SQVTM, ANQGSEA. Here the CDR3 DNA reads TGCAGCGTTGGACCGACAGGACCCGAGCAGTTCTTC. Protein sequence: CSVGPTGPEQFF.